This T cell receptor beta chain was identified in a study of post-analysis software for immune sequencing data. The study, taken as a whole, reports: For normalized Chao1 diversity, multiple sclerosis patients scored significantly lower than controls did.

This clonotype appeared a few times. Its cognate antigen is unknown. Included in the TCR beta cDNA libraries were unique molecular identifiers. From the PCR reads, TCRdb called clonotypes with MiXCR, one entry per CDR3 protein. The sample lists around 770,000 distinct CDR3 sequences; 40% to 55% were seen once. The source is a girl between 5 and 17 years old with multiple sclerosis. Sequencing used blood.

The CDR3: CASSFTPSGVYNEQYF. The CDR3 nucleotides read TGTGCCAGCAGCTTCACACCTAGCGGAGTCTACAATGAGCAGTACTTC. The J gene is TRBJ2-1, the V gene TRBV7-2, with 7 bases matching TRBD2. The last part of the DNA fits TRBJ2-7 better; the J call may be wrong. The CDR3 length is 16 residues. Germline lookup yields CDR1 SGHTA and CDR2 FQGNSA.